In its sample, the clone carrying this T cell receptor beta chain was seen a few times. Antigen: not known. Authors' methods: Filtering differed for immunoSEQ, which gave only junction sequences without quality scores. Only in-frame clones appear in the TCRdb table, and some are missing; sequencing was by immunoSEQ multiplex PCR. V, J and clone size derive from that table, while D and trimming were established from the DNA sequence. This sample has hundreds of thousands of clones; approximately 79% occur once, and the top ten carry approximately 1.6%. This entry belongs to a study of shared clonotypes between healthy human individuals. Study conclusions and caveats: Larger richness was generally estimated for naive than memory subsets. Some clonotypes were shared by all four sorted-subset donors, while others were not shared. The non-shared ones had lower generation probabilities than the shared ones.

The CD4+ fraction was divided into a CD45RA+ naive subset and a CD45RA-negative memory subset. CDR3 length equals 15 residues. V shed 7 bases, J shed 5 bases, and the junction held 12 bases outside the gene matches. Germline values: CDR1 SGHRS, CDR2 YFSETQ. This sequence joins TRBV5-1 and TRBJ2-1, with 7 bases identical to TRBD2. The TCR sequence derives from a woman under 40 in good health. Source material: memory CD4+ T cells sorted from blood. The sample's subset: CD45RA-negative fraction. CDR3 sequence (DNA): TGCGCCAGCGGGAGGGCCCCCCGTCTCGACAATGAGCAGTTCTTC. Translating gives CASGRAPRLDNEQFF. Filled out from reference TRBV5-1 and TRBJ2-1, the complete variable domain reads KAGVTQTPRYLIKTRGQQVTLSCSPISGHRSVSWYQQTPGQGLQFLFEYFSETQRNKGNFPGRFSGRQFSNSRSEMNVSTLELGDSALYLCASGRAPRLDNEQFFGPGTRLTVL.